The 21 T cell receptor beta chains in this list originate from one sample, sequenced in a study of T cells in Graves' hyperthyroidism and ophthalmopathy. RNA transcripts served as the template for amplifying TCR beta CDR3 regions. When the TCR CDR3 underwent first-round RT-PCR, the HTBI primer set was used. TCRdb analysed the multiplex PCR reads with MiXCR anew, one entry per CDR3 protein. The sample lists almost 600,000 distinct CDR3 sequences, 35% to 55% occurring once. Sequencing input: peripheral blood or thyroid tissue (not recorded which). These receptor sequences come from a young woman with Graves' hyperthyroidism.

V is TRBV12-3 or TRBV12-4 and J is TRBJ2-5, with 7 bases matching TRBD2. Trimming cost V 6 bases and J 5 bases; bases outside gene matches: 12. CDR3 length: 15 amino acids. CDR3 DNA: TGTGCCAGCAGCAACGCCTCGACTAGCCCGGAGACCCAGTACTTC. This codes for CASSNASTSPETQYF.

Regarding this clonotype: At one boundary the junction diverges from the germline segment, which might be a read error. This chain uses TRBV5-1 with TRBJ1-4; 8 nucleotides agree with TRBD1. The CDR3 runs 14 residues. The germline CDR1 and CDR2 sequences are SGHRS and YFSETQ. For the CDR3, the DNA is TGCGTCAGCAGCTTGGAACAGGGGGGTGAAAAACTGTTTTTT. Its protein is CVSSLEQGGEKLFF.

J is TRBJ1-1 and V is TRBV5-8; TRBD1 aligns across 12 bases. After removal of 4 bases from V and 4 bases from J, the junction contained 8 bases not matched to a gene. There are 16 residues in the CDR3. CDR1 and CDR2 (germline): SGHTS, YDEGEE. This chain's CDR3 is CASSDRDRGRGTEAFF. The DNA for the CDR3 is TGTGCCAGCAGCGACCGGGACAGGGGGCGCGGCACTGAAGCTTTCTTT.

The table lists this clonotype with many counts. The chain has TRBV11-2 and TRBJ2-7; 8 nucleotides align to TRBD2. Germline CDR1 and CDR2: SGHAT and FQNNGV. The CDR3 is 14 amino acids. J lost 0 bases, V lost 5 bases, and 3 bases had no gene match. The CDR3, as DNA: TGTGCCAGCAGCCTTAGCGGGATCTCCTACGAGCAGTACTTC. This codes for CASSLSGISYEQYF.

This clonotype was counted ten times or more. Here the CDR3 reads CASSLDAGRLTEAFF. CDR3 nucleotides: TGTGCCAGCAGCTTAGATGCAGGGCGGTTAACTGAAGCTTTCTTT. V is TRBV7-9 and J is TRBJ1-1; possibly TRBD1 for D (5 bases). The CDR3 totals 15 residues. The ends were cut back, 1 base at V and 5 bases at J, with 14 bases in the middle. CDR1 and CDR2 (germline): SEHNR, FQNEAQ (reference sequence).

This chain joins TRBV20-1 and TRBJ2-7, with D tentatively TRBD2 (5 bases). Germline loops: CDR1 DFQATT, CDR2 SNEGSKA (reference sequence). This CDR3 comprises 11 residues. The CDR3 spells CSVDGAYEQYF. The CDR3 DNA follows: TGCAGCGTTGACGGGGCCTACGAGCAGTACTTC.

The chain has TRBV7-8 and TRBJ1-5; tentatively, D is TRBD1 (6 bases). The ends were cut back, 2 bases at V and 14 bases at J, with 16 bases in the middle. CDR3 length: 13 amino acids. In germline, CDR1 is SGHVS, CDR2 FQNEAQ. CDR3 bases: TGTGCCAGCAGCTTACACAGGGAAGCGTACGAGCATTTT. This translates into CASSLHREAYEHF.

There are a few counts of this clonotype. The chain links TRBV10-2 to TRBJ1-5, with D hard to call. The V end was cut by 6 bases, the J end by 3 bases, with 15 bases between. CDR3 length: 15 amino acids. The V gene's germline CDR1 is WSHSY and CDR2 SAAADI. The DNA for the CDR3 is TGCGCCAGCAGGGCCTCGATACTGGTCAATCAGCCCCAGCATTTT. Its protein is CASRASILVNQPQHF.

To note about this clonotype: The final CDR3 position lacks the conserved phenylalanine or tryptophan, pointing to a likely read error. V is TRBV5-1 and J is TRBJ1-1, with D tentatively TRBD1 (6 bases). The CDR3 spans 15 residues. V was pared by 1 base and J by 4 bases, with 14 bases between. The germline V gene has CDR1 SGHRS and CDR2 YFSETQ. Here the CDR3 reads CASSLSEGGSTEAFL. The CDR3 DNA sequence: TGCGCCAGCAGCTTGAGCGAGGGGGGTTCCACTGAAGCTTTCCTT.

The chain employs TRBV25-1 and TRBJ2-3, with TRBD2 matching over 7 bases. The V gene's germline CDR1 is MGHDK and CDR2 SYGVNS. The CDR3 totals 15 residues. The junction had 7 bases not matched to a gene; V was cut back by 5 bases and J by 2 bases. CDR3 DNA: TGTGCCAGCAGTCAAACTAGCGACCCCACAGATACGCAGTATTTT. Its translation: CASSQTSDPTDTQYF.

This clonotype was counted at least ten times. This sequence joins TRBV6-2 or TRBV6-3 and TRBJ1-4; TRBD1 might be the D (6 bases). Germline assignment: CDR1 MNHEY and CDR2 SVGEGT. V was cut by 6 bases and J by 3 bases, with 14 bases left in between. This CDR3 is 15 amino acids long. CDR3 nucleotides: TGTGCCAGCAGCTCCCGACAGGTGGCTAATGAAAAACTGTTTTTT. Translation gives CASSSRQVANEKLFF.

This clonotype occurred many times. The chain has TRBV5-5 and TRBJ2-2; 7 nucleotides match TRBD1. The germline gives CDR1 SGHKS, CDR2 YYEKEE (reference sequence). The CDR3 sequence is 14 residues long. V dropped 3 bases and J dropped 6; count of bases not matched to a gene: 5. CDR3 in DNA: TGTGCCAGCAGCTACAGGGGTGGGTCCGGGGAGCTGTTTTTT. Amino acid sequence: CASSYRGGSGELFF.

This clonotype occurred once. The chain joins TRBV20-1 to TRBJ1-5; TRBD1 is a possible D gene (5 bases). The CDR3 has 16 residues. Germline V gene sequence: CDR1 DFQATT, CDR2 SNEGSKA (reference sequence). Trimming removed 0 bases at V and 1 base at J, with 13 bases between. In nucleotides, the CDR3 is TGCAGTGCTAGAGACAGGGACCCTACGAGCAATCAGCCCCAGCATTTT. Encoded protein: CSARDRDPTSNQPQHF.

This clonotype came up many times. The chain has TRBV10-3 and TRBJ2-7, with 8 nucleotides matching TRBD2. Germline V lookup: CDR1 ENHRY, CDR2 SYGVKD. This CDR3 spans 14 amino acids. Trimming took 5 bases from V and 9 from J; bases not matched to a gene: 12. The CDR3 nucleotides read TGTGCCATCAGTCCCGGGACTAGTAGTGGAGCGCAGTACTTC. Translation: CAISPGTSSGAQYF.

This clonotype was observed many times. This rearrangement joins TRBV10-2 to TRBJ1-1, with D possibly TRBD1 on 6 matching bases. This CDR3 has 12 residues. V lost 8 bases and J 5 bases, leaving 12 bases between the germline ends. CDR1 and CDR2 (germline): WSHSY, SAAADI. The CDR3 DNA follows: TGCGCCAGCGGGGGCCTGGGGACTGAAGCTTTCTTT. As protein: CASGGLGTEAFF.

V gene TRBV29-1 combines with J gene TRBJ2-7; 12 positions match TRBD2. This CDR3 region has 14 residues. Germline trimming cut 4 bases from V and 3 bases from J; bases unmatched to any gene: 4. CDR1 is SQVTM and CDR2 is ANQGSEA in the germline V gene. In nucleotides, the CDR3 is TGCAGCGTTGGACTAGCGGGAGCCGGCTACGAGCAGTACTTC. Its protein is CSVGLAGAGYEQYF.

V and J are TRBV7-2 and TRBJ2-2; TRBD2 matches 12 bases. V was clipped by 2 bases and J by 5 bases; unmatched bases: 3. The germline gives CDR1 SGHTA, CDR2 FQGNSA. The CDR3 length is 16 residues. CDR3 in amino acids: CASSLIGTSGTGELFF. The CDR3, as DNA: TGTGCCAGCAGCTTAATTGGGACTAGCGGGACCGGGGAGCTGTTTTTT.

The genes are TRBV7-3 and TRBJ2-5, with TRBD2 matching 13 bases. The CDR3 totals 15 residues. Germline CDR1 and CDR2: SGHTA and FQGTGA. The V segment lost 5 bases and the J segment 5 bases; nucleotides outside the gene matches: 5. The CDR3 DNA reads as TGTGCCAGCAGCAAACTAGCGGGAGGGCCGGAGACCCAGTACTTC. This translates into CASSKLAGGPETQYF.

As regards this clonotype: A much bigger clone sits one base away, suggesting this may be a read error. The chain employs TRBV5-4 and TRBJ2-7; 8 positions agree with TRBD2. Germline trimming cut 0 bases from V and 3 bases from J; bases unmatched to any gene: 5. Germline values: CDR1 SGHNT, CDR2 YYREEE (reference sequence). The length of the CDR3 is 15 residues. CDR3 residues: CASSLGLAKGYEQYF. As DNA, the CDR3 is TGTGCCAGCAGCTTGGGACTAGCGAAGGGCTACGAGCAGTACTTC.

The genes are TRBV12-3 or TRBV12-4 and TRBJ2-5; 8 bases map to TRBD1. Unmatched junction bases numbered 6, after V lost 8 bases and J lost 4 bases. The CDR3 covers 13 residues. CDR3 region: CASGTGGRETQYF. The CDR3 DNA sequence: TGTGCCAGCGGAACAGGGGGTAGAGAGACCCAGTACTTC.

This chain joins TRBV20-1 and TRBJ2-1, with D possibly matching TRBD1 (5 bases). Between the trimmed V and J ends, which lost 5 bases and 5 bases, there was a span of 13 bases. From germline, CDR1 is DFQATT and CDR2 SNEGSKA (reference sequence). This CDR3 spans 13 amino acids. CDR3 in amino acids: CSAGARLDNEQFF. The CDR3 bases are TGCAGTGCTGGGGCCCGGCTTGACAATGAGCAGTTCTTC.